This TCR beta chain came from a study of cytomegalovirus exposure and HLA in healthy donors. About the study: Of approximately 400 genotyped donors, 70% to 85% clustered with self-reported Caucasian donors.

Germline values: CDR1 MNHEY, CDR2 SMNVEV (reference sequence). The V gene end was trimmed by 3 bases and the J gene end by 7 bases; junction bases not matched to a gene: 4. CDR3 length: 14 amino acids. Study-wide results and caveats: Most likely, a cluster of highly shared sequence variants arose as a sequencing artifact. A later analysis reported that several of the most significant clusters appeared to be linked to common viral pathogens, among them Epstein-Barr virus.

As regards this clone: What it recognizes is unknown.

This PCR relied on a set of 60 Vbeta primers and 13 Jbeta primers. Only in-frame clones appear in the TCRdb table, and some are missing; sequencing was by immunoSEQ multiplex PCR. The profile shows approximately 170,000 clones, over 70% of them singletons. This receptor was taken from a woman aged 25-40 years in good health and CMV-seropositive. The sample comprised PBMCs. V is TRBV27 and J is TRBJ2-1, with 9 bases identical to TRBD1. CDR3 region: CASSFPGQGNEQFF. The DNA of the CDR3 is TGTGCCAGCAGTTTCCCGGGACAGGGAAATGAGCAGTTCTTC.